This TCR beta chain was recovered during a study of blood T cell repertoires in COVID-19. The germline V gene has CDR1 MNHEY and CDR2 SVGAGI. This CDR3 has 14 residues. With V trimmed by 6 bases and J by 6 bases, 9 bases remained unmatched. This clone showed up just a few times. Per the authors' pipeline: Amplification from reference gene primers served as the basis for estimated nucleated cell counts. Libraries were prepared by immunoSEQ multiplex PCR; TCRdb keeps only in-frame clonotypes and omits some of them. Clonal size and the V and J genes are those of that table, whereas D and trimming came from the DNA. The sample records around 220,000 clones, roughly 84% being singletons.

The sequenced sample was peripheral blood. The receptor was isolated from a man between 40 and 49 years old with active or convalescent COVID-19. This chain links TRBV6-5 with TRBJ1-1, with 8 nucleotides matching TRBD1. CDR3 region: CASRPTGQVSEAFF. In nucleotides, the CDR3 is TGTGCCAGCAGGCCGACGGGACAGGTGTCTGAAGCTTTCTTT.